A selection of T cell receptor beta chains follows, all from one sample in a study of memory CD8 T cells in hepatitis C reinfection. TCRdb's table, derived via immunoSEQ multiplex PCR, lists solely in-frame clones and lacks some. Altogether about 50,000 clones are present, 89% being singletons, with the ten largest covering 0.65% to 0.9%. The source material was naive CD8+ T cells sorted from blood. The receptors originated from a man younger than 35 with hepatitis C virus infection. CDR3s include the opening cysteine and the closing phenylalanine or tryptophan. A D gene is named only where the DNA matches it firmly. Rows may omit the clone size; those that give it use once, few, many or a size class.

>TRBD2|TRBJ2-7|TRBV5-8|-
TGTGCCAGCAGCGCGGGGACTAGCGGGAGGGTAGGAGGCCTCTCCTTCGAGCAGTACTTC
CASSAGTSGRVGGLSFEQYF
>TRBD2|TRBJ2-3|TRBV4-3|-
TGCGCCAGCAGCCAAGATGTAGCGGGGGGCACAGATACGCAGTATTTT
CASSQDVAGGTDTQYF
>TRBD2|TRBJ2-7|TRBV4-1|-
TGCGCCAGCAGCCAGGTAGCGGGAGGTTCTTTCGAGCAGTACTTC
CASSQVAGGSFEQYF
>-|TRBJ2-5|TRBV5-6|once
TGTGCCAGCAGCTCGCCCCGAACAGGGCCGTACCAAGAGACCCAGTACTTC
CASSSPRTGPYQETQYF
>-|TRBJ2-1|TRBV7-8|-
TGTGCCAGCAGTCAACAGGTTTACAATGAGCAGTTCTTC
CASSQQVYNEQFF
>TRBD1|TRBJ2-6|TRBV28|few
TGTGCCAGCAGGGGACAGTCCTCTGGGGCCAACGTCCTGACTTTC
CASRGQSSGANVLTF
>-|TRBJ2-2|TRBV6-6|-
TGTGCCAGCAGTTCCGGGACCGCGGGGTTATGGGAGCTGTTTTTT
CASSSGTAGLWELFF
>TRBD1|TRBJ2-5|TRBV5-6|-
TGTGCCAGCAGCTTAGGGACAGGAAAAGAGACCCAGTACTTC
CASSLGTGKETQYF
>-|TRBJ2-3|TRBV27|-
TGTGCCAGCAGTCTTCGACAGATCACAGATACGCAGTATTTT
CASSLRQITDTQYF
>TRBD1|TRBJ2-5|TRBV28|-
TGTGCCAGCAGTCTCCGGGACAGGGGGCGGGAGACCCAGTACTTC
CASSLRDRGRETQYF
>-|TRBJ2-7|TRBV15|once
TGTGCCACCAGCATAGACGGCTACGAGCAGTACTTC
CATSIDGYEQYF
>TRBD2|TRBJ2-1|TRBV4-1|-
TGCGCCAGCAGCCCCGGGGGACTAGCGGGAGCCAACAATGAGCAGTTCTTC
CASSPGGLAGANNEQFF
>TRBD1|TRBJ2-1|TRBV5-4|once
TGTGCCAGCAGCCCCGCGGGACAGGTAGATTACAATGAGCAGTTCTTC
CASSPAGQVDYNEQFF
>-|TRBJ1-1|TRBV6-6|-
TGTGCCAGCACCTCCGAAAAAGGTGGGCATGACACTGAAGCTTTCTTT
CASTSEKGGHDTEAFF
>TRBD1|TRBJ2-7|TRBV5-4|-
TGTGCCAGCACCCTTCTAGGACAGGGATCCTACGAGCAGTACTTC
CASTLLGQGSYEQYF
>TRBD1|TRBJ2-7|TRBV18|-
TGTGCCAGCTCACCGCTGGGACAGGGGAGCTCCTACGAGCAGTACTTC
CASSPLGQGSSYEQYF
>-|TRBJ1-1|TRBV11-2|once
TGTGCCAGCAGCTTAGTAGGGAGATTCACTGAAGCTTTCTTT
CASSLVGRFTEAFF
>TRBD2|TRBJ2-5|TRBV7-8|-
TGTGCCAGCAGCCGGGGACTAGCGGTCCCACAAGAGGCCCAGTACTTC
CASSRGLAVPQEAQYF
>-|TRBJ2-7|TRBV9|-
TGTGCCAGCAGCGTAGCAACGGGTTCCTACGAGCAGTACTTC
CASSVATGSYEQYF
>TRBD2|TRBJ2-5|TRBV28|-
TGTGCCAGCAGACCAAGCGGGAGGGCCGGTGAGACCCAGTACTTC
CASRPSGRAGETQYF
>TRBD2|TRBJ2-2|TRBV7-2|-
TGTGCCAGCAGCTTAAAGGCTAGCGGGGGGCGAGGCACCGGGGAGCTGTTTTTT
CASSLKASGGRGTGELFF
>TRBD2|TRBJ2-7|TRBV4-1|-
TGCGCCAGCAGCCAAGGCGCTAGCGGAGGCTACGAGCAGTACTTC
CASSQGASGGYEQYF
>-|TRBJ2-3|TRBV29-1|-
TGCAGCGTTGTTTCCGGGGAAGGGCCAGATACGCAGTATTTT
CSVVSGEGPDTQYF
>TRBD2|TRBJ2-1|TRBV29-1|-
TGCAGCGTCAATAGCGGGATCTCCTACAATGAGCAGTTCTTC
CSVNSGISYNEQFF
>TRBD2|TRBJ2-7|TRBV11-2|once
TGTGCCAGCGACCGGGGGGAGGGCCCGTACGAGCAGTACTTC
CASDRGEGPYEQYF
>-|TRBJ1-1|TRBV9|-
TGTGCCAGCAGCGCAGGGTTGAACACTGAAGCTTTCTTT
CASSAGLNTEAFF
>-|TRBJ2-5|TRBV11-2|-
TGTGCCAGCAGCTCCTACAGGGAGCAAGAGACCCAGTACTTC
CASSSYREQETQYF
>-|TRBJ1-1|TRBV11-2|-
TGTGCCAGCAGCTCCCCGACAGTGAAGAACACTGAAGCTTTCTTT
CASSSPTVKNTEAFF
>TRBD2|TRBJ2-1|TRBV9|-
TGTGCCAGCACCGTAGCGGGCGGGATCGGGGCCAATGAGCAGTTCTTC
CASTVAGGIGANEQFF
>-|TRBJ2-3|TRBV6-5|-
TGTGCCAGCAGTTACTCGCAGGGGCCAGATACGCAGTATTTT
CASSYSQGPDTQYF
>-|TRBJ2-1|TRBV6-4|-
TGTGCCAGCTTCCCCGGGAACTCCTACAATGAGCAGTTCTTC
CASFPGNSYNEQFF
>-|TRBJ1-6|TRBV19|-
TGTGCCAGTAGTATGAGGCTGAGCTCCTATAATTCACCCCTCCACTTT
CASSMRLSSYNSPLHF
>-|TRBJ1-5|TRBV5-1|few
TGCGCCAGCAGCAAATCAGGGGATCAGCCCCAGCATTTT
CASSKSGDQPQHF
>-|TRBJ2-7|TRBV2|-
TGTGCCAGCAGTGAGAACGGGGGCTCCTACGAGCAGTACTTC
CASSENGGSYEQYF
>TRBD1|TRBJ1-5|TRBV7-9|-
TGTGCCAGCAGCTTCGAACAGGGGGCCGGCAATCAGCCCCAGCATTTT
CASSFEQGAGNQPQHF
>TRBD2|TRBJ2-3|TRBV27|-
TGTGCCAGCAGTCCCGCCCCCCTGGGGGGGGATACGCAGTATTTT
CASSPAPLGGDTQYF